The TCR beta chain described here comes from a study of T cells in Graves' hyperthyroidism and ophthalmopathy. Amplified TCR beta CDR3 regions came from RNA transcripts. In the first-round RT-PCR of the TCR CDR3, the HTBI primer set was used. One entry per CDR3 protein, called by TCRdb with MiXCR from the multiplex PCR reads. Among about 420,000 distinct CDR3 sequences listed, 15% to 19% were seen once. Uncontrolled infection, other autoimmune disease, pregnancy or lactation led to exclusion. This sample holds PBMCs from 8.5 to 10 ml fresh peripheral blood. The origin of this receptor is a woman between 18 and 30 years old with Graves' hyperthyroidism. The sequenced sample consisted of blood.

As DNA, the CDR3 is TGTGCCAGCAGTTTACTGGAACCACACAATGAGCAGTTCTTC. Translation gives CASSLLEPHNEQFF. This chain links TRBV28 with TRBJ2-1; D gene ambiguous. Germline V gene data show CDR1 as MDHEN and CDR2 as SYDVKM. V lost 2 bases and J 5 bases, leaving 10 bases between the germline ends. The CDR3 has 14 residues.